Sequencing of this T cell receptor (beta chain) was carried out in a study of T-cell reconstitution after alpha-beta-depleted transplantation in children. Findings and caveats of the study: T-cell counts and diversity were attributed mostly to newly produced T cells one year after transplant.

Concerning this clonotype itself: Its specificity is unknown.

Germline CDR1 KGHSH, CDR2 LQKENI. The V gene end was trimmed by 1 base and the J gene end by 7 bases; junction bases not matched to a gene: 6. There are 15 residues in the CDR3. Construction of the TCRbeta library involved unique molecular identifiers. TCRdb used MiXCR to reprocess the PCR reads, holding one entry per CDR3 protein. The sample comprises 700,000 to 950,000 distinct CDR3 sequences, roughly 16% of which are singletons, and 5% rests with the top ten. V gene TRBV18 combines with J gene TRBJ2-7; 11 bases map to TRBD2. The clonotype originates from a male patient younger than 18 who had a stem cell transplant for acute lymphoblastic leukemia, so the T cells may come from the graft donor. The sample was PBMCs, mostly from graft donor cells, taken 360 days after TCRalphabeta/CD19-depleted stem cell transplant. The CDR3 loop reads CASSPQTSGTGEQYF. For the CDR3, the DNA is TGTGCCAGCTCACCACAGACTAGCGGGACAGGAGAGCAGTACTTC.